This T cell receptor beta chain derives from a study of graft-versus-host responses after intestinal transplantation. Whole-study context: All recipients were given anti-thymocyte globulin induction, and tacrolimus and steroids were then administered for around three years.

As for this clone: As yet, its antigen is unknown.

Libraries were prepared by immunoSEQ multiplex PCR; TCRdb keeps only in-frame clonotypes and omits some of them. This table has 45,000 to 60,000 clones, roughly 91% appearing once. Germline CDR1 is SQVTM and CDR2 is ANQGSEA. CDR3 length: 12 residues. Trimming removed 4 bases at V and 6 bases at J, with 9 bases between. General study findings and limits: Detected in recipient marrow were GvH clones, some of which were first observed in ileum or blood.

Specimen: unstimulated CD4+ T cells sorted from spleen or lymph node cells, collected before transplant. The TCR was taken from a human donor who was the organ donor for an intestinal transplant. The chain couples TRBV29-1 to TRBJ1-4; D is ambiguous. Here the CDR3 DNA reads TGCAGCGTTGCCAGGAACGATGAAAAACTGTTTTTT. As protein: CSVARNDEKLFF.